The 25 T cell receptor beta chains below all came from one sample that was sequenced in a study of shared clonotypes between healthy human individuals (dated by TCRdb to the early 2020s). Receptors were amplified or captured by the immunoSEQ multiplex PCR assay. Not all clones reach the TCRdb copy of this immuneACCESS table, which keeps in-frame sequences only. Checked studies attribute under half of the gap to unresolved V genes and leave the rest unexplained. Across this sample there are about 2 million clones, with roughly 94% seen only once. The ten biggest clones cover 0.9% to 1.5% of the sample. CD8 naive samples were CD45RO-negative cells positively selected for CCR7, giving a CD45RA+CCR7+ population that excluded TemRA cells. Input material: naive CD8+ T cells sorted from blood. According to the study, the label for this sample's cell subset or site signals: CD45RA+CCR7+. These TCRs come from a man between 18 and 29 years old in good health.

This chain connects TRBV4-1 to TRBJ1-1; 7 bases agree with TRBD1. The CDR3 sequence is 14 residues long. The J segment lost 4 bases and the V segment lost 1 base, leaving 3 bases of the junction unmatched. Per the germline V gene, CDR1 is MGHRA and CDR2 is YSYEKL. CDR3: CASSQAQGSTEAFF. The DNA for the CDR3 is TGCGCCAGCAGCCAAGCACAGGGGAGCACTGAAGCTTTCTTT.

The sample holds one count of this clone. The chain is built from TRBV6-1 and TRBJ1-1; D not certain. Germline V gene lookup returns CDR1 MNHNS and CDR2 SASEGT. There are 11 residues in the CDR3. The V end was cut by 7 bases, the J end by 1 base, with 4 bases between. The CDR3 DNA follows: TGTGCCAGCACGTGGAACACTGAAGCTTTCTTT. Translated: CASTWNTEAFF.

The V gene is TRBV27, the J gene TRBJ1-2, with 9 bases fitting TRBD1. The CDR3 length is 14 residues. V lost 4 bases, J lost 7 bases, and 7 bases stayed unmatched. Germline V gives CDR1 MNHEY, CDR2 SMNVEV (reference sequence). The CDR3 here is CASSSSGTGSGYTF. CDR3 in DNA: TGTGCCAGCAGTTCCTCCGGGACAGGGAGTGGCTACACCTTC.

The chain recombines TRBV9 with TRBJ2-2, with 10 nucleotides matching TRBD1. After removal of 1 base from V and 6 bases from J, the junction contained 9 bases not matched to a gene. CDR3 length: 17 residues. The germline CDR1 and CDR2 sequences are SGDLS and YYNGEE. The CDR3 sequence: CASSVPSGQGRPGELFF. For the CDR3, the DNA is TGTGCCAGCAGCGTACCATCGGGACAGGGGAGGCCCGGGGAGCTGTTTTTT.

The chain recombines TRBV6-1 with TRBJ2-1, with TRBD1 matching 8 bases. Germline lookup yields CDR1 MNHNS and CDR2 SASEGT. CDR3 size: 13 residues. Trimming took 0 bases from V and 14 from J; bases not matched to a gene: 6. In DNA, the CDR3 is TGTGCCAGCAGTGAAGCTAGGACAGGGTCAGAGTTCTTC. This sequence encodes CASSEARTGSEFF.

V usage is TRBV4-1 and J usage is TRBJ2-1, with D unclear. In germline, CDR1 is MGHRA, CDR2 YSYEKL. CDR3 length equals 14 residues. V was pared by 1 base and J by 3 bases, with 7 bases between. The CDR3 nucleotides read TGCGCCAGCAGCCAAGTGGGGAACTACAATGAGCAGTTCTTC. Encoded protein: CASSQVGNYNEQFF.

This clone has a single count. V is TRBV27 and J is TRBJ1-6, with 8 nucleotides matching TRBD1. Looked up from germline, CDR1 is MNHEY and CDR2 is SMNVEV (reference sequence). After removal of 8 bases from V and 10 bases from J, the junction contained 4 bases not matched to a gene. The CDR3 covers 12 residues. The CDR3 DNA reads TGTGCCAGCGGGACAGGTTACTCACCCCTCCACTTT. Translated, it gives CASGTGYSPLHF.

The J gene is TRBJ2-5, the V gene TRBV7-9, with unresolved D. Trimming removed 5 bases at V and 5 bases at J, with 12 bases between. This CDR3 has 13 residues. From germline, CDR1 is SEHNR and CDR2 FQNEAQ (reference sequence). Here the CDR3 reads CASSPESWETQYF. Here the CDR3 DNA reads TGTGCCAGCAGCCCCGAAAGCTGGGAGACCCAGTACTTC.

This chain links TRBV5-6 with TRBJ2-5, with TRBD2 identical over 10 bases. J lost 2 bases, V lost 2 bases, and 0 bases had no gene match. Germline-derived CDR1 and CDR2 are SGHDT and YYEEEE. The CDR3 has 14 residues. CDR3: CASSLLAGQETQYF. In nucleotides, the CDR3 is TGTGCCAGCAGCTTACTAGCGGGGCAAGAGACCCAGTACTTC.

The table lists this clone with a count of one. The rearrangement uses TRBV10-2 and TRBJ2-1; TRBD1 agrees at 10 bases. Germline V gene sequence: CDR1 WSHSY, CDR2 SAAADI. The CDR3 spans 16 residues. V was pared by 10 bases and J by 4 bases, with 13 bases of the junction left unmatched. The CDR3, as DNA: TGCGCCACCTTAAGACCGGGACAGGGGATATACAATGAGCAGTTCTTC. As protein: CATLRPGQGIYNEQFF.

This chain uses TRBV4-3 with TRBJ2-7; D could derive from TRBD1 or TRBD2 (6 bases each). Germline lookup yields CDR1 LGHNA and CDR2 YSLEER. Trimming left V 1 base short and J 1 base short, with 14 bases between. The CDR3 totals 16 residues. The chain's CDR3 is CASSQVWGAESYEQYF. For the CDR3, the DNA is TGCGCCAGCAGCCAAGTCTGGGGGGCGGAATCCTACGAGCAGTACTTC.

CDR3 coding DNA: TGTGCCAGCTCACCCAGTGCGGGATCGAACACAGATACGCAGTATTTT. It encodes CASSPSAGSNTDTQYF. This sequence joins TRBV18 and TRBJ2-3, with D possibly being TRBD2 (6 bases). Deletions cut 3 bases from V and 2 bases from J, with 15 bases between. The CDR3 runs 16 residues. Looked up from germline, CDR1 is KGHSH and CDR2 is LQKENI.

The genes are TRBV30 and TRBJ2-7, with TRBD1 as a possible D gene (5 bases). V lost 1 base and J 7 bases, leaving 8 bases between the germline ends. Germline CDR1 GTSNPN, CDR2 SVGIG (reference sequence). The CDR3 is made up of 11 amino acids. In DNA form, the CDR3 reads TGTGCCTGGAGTGGGACAAGGGAGCAGTACTTC. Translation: CAWSGTREQYF.

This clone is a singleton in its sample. CDR3 region: CASSLPQGQGNTGELFF. The DNA of the CDR3 is TGTGCCAGCAGCTTACCCCAGGGACAGGGAAACACCGGGGAGCTGTTTTTT. The chain is built from TRBV11-2 and TRBJ2-2; 9 bases are a match to TRBD1. CDR1 SGHAT and CDR2 FQNNGV come from the germline V gene. The CDR3 spans 17 residues. J lost 2 bases, V lost 2 bases, and 6 bases had no gene match.

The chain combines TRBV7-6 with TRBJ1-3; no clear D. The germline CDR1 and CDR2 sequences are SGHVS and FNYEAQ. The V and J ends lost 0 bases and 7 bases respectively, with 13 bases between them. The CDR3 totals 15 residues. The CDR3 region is CASSLAKGLGNTIYF. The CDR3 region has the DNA TGTGCCAGCAGCTTAGCGAAGGGTCTCGGGAACACCATATATTTT.

The CDR3 loop reads CASSLAPSPYNEQFF. The CDR3 nucleotides read TGTGCCAGCAGCTTAGCTCCTTCCCCCTACAATGAGCAGTTCTTC. This chain connects TRBV7-9 to TRBJ2-1; D is unresolved. Germline V gene data show CDR1 as SEHNR and CDR2 as FQNEAQ (reference sequence). The CDR3 is 15 residues long. Trimming removed 0 bases from V and 2 bases from J, with 8 bases in between.

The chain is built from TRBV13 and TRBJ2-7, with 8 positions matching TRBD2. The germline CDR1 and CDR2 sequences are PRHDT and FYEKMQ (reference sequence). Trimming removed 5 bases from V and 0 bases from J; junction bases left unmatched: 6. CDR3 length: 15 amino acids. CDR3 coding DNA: TGTGCCAGCAGCGAACCGGGACTAGACTCCTACGAGCAGTACTTC. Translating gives CASSEPGLDSYEQYF.

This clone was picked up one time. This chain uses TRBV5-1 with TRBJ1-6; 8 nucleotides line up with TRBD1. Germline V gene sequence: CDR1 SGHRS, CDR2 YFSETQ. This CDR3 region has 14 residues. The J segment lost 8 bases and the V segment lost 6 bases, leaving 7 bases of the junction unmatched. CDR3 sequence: CASNAAGGDSPLHF. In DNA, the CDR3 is TGCGCCAGCAACGCCGCAGGGGGCGATTCACCCCTCCACTTT.

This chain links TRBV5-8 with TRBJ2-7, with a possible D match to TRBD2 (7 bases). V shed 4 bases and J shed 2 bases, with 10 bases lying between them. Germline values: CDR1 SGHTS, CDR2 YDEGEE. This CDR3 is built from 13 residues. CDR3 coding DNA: TGTGCCAGCAGCGGGGGGGGGCCCTACGAGCAGTACTTC. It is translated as CASSGGGPYEQYF.

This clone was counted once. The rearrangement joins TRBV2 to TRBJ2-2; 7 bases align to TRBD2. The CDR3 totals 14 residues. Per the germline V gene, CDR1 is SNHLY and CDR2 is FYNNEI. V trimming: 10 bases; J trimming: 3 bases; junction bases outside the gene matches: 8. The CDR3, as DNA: TGTGCCATCAGCGGGGAGATAGACACCGGGGAGCTGTTTTTT. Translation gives CAISGEIDTGELFF.

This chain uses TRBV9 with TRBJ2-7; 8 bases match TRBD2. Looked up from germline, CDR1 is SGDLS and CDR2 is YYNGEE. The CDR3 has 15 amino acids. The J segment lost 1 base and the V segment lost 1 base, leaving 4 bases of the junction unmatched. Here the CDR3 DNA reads TGTGCCAGCAGCGTAACAGCGGGGGTATCCTACGAGCAGTACTTC. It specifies CASSVTAGVSYEQYF.

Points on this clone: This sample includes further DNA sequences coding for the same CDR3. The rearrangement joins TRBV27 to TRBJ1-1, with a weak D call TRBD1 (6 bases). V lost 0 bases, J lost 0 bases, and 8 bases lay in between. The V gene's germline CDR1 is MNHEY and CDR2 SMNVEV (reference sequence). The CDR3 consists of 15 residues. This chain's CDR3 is CASSLSGGLNTEAFF. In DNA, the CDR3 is TGTGCCAGCAGTTTATCCGGGGGGCTGAACACTGAAGCTTTCTTT.

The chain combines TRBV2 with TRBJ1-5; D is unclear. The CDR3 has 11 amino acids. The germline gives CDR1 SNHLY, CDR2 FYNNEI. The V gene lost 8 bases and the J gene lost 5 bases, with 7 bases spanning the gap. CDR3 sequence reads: CASGQDQPQHF. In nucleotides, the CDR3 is TGTGCCAGCGGGCAAGATCAGCCCCAGCATTTT.

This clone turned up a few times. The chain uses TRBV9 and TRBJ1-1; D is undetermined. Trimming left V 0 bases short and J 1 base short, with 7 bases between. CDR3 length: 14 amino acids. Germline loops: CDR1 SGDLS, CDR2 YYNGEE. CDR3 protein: CASSVDLENTEAFF. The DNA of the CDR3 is TGTGCCAGCAGCGTAGATTTGGAGAACACTGAAGCTTTCTTT. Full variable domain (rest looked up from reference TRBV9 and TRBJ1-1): DSGVTQTPKHLITATGQRVTLRCSPRSGDLSVYWYQQSLDQGLQFLIQYYNGEERAKGNILERFSAQQFPDLHSELNLSSLELGDSALYFCASSVDLENTEAFFGQGTRLTVV.

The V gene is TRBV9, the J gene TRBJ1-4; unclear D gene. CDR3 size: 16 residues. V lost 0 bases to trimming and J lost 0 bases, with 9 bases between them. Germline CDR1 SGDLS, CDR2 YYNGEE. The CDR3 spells CASSVGHLATNEKLFF. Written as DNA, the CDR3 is TGTGCCAGCAGCGTAGGACACCTTGCAACTAATGAAAAACTGTTTTTT.